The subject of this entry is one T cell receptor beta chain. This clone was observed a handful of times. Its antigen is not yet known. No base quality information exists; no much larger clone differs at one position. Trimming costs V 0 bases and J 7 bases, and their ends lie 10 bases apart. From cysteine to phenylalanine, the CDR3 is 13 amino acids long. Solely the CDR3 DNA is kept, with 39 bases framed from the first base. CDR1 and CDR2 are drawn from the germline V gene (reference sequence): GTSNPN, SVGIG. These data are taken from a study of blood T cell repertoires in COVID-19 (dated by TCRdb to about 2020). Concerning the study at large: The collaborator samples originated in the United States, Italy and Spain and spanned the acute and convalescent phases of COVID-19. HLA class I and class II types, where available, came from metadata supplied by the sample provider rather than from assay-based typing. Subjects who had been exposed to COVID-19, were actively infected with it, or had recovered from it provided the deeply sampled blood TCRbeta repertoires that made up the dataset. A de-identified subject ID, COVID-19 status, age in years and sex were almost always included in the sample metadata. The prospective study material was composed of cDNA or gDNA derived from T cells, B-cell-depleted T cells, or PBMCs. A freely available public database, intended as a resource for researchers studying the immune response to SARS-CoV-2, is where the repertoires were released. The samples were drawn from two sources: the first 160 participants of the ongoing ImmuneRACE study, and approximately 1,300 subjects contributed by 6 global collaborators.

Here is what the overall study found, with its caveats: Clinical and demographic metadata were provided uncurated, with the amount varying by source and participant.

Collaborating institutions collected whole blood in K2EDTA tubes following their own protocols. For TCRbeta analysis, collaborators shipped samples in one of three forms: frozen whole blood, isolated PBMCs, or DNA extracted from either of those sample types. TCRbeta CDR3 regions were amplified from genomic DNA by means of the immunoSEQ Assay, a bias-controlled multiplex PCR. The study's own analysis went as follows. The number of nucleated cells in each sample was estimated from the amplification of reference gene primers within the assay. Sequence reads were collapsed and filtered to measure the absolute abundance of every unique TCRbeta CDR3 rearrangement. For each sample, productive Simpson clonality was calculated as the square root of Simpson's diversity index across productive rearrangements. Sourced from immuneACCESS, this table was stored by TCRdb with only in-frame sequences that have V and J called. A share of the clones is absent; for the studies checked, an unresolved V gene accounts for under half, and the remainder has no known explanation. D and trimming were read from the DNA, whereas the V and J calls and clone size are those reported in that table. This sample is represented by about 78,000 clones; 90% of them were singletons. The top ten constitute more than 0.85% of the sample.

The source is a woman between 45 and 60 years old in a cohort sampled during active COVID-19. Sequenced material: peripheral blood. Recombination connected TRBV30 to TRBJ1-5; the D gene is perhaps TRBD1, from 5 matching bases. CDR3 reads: CAWSVTGRQPQHF. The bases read TGTGCCTGGAGTGTCACAGGCCGGCAGCCCCAGCATTTT.